What follows are 8 T cell receptor beta chains derived from one specimen sequenced in a study of graft-versus-host responses after intestinal transplantation (dated by TCRdb to 2020 to 2023). Library preparation used the immunoSEQ multiplex PCR assay. TCRdb re-hosts the immuneACCESS table, in-frame sequences only. Its copies lack some clones; in the studies checked, an unresolved V gene accounts for under half of them, and the cause for the rest is not known. Within this sample are 15,000 to 20,000 clones, with around 41% of them counted one time only. The biggest ten clones account for approximately 3.5% of the sample. Explained via the paper, the time point label denotes: cells obtained before transplantation from donor or recipient. Mixed lymphocyte reactions plated 200,000 CFSE-labeled pre-transplant responders with 200,000 irradiated violet-dye-labeled stimulators and were cultured for 6 days.

Source: alloreactive CD8+ T cells from a mixed lymphocyte reaction culture, taken before intestinal transplant. In light of the paper, this sample's cell subset or site label describes: CFSE-low proliferating T cells sorted from approximately 6-day pre-transplant mixed lymphocyte reaction (GvH or HvG direction). These receptors were collected from a human patient who received an intestinal transplant.

In this sample, this clone turned up once. The genes are TRBV6-5 and TRBJ2-7; 7 nucleotides align to TRBD1. Germline V lookup: CDR1 MNHEY, CDR2 SVGAGI. The CDR3 has 15 residues. The ends lost 6 bases at V and 2 bases at J; junction bases unmatched: 10. This chain's CDR3 is CASRPGQSGTYEQYF. In DNA form, the CDR3 reads TGTGCCAGCAGACCGGGACAGAGCGGAACCTACGAGCAGTACTTC.

The chain employs TRBV4-1 and TRBJ2-7, with D perhaps TRBD1 (5 bases). The CDR3 contains 14 residues. V was trimmed by 1 base and J by 1 base, leaving 8 bases between them. Germline CDR1 reads MGHRA; CDR2 reads YSYEKL. The chain's CDR3 is CASSQAGWSYEQYF. The CDR3 DNA reads TGCGCCAGCAGCCAAGCAGGGTGGTCCTACGAGCAGTACTTC.

This clone has only one observation. The chain links TRBV28 to TRBJ2-3, with D unresolved. This CDR3 is built from 13 residues. V was pared by 1 base and J by 6 bases, with 8 bases between. CDR1 and CDR2 (germline): MDHEN, SYDVKM. CDR3 amino acids: CASSLSGHDTQYF. The CDR3 region has the DNA TGTGCCAGCAGTTTATCTGGTCACGATACGCAGTATTTT.

V is TRBV27 and J is TRBJ2-7; D is possibly TRBD1 or TRBD2 (6 bases each). V gave up 10 bases and J gave up 7 bases, with 20 bases separating them. The germline CDR1 and CDR2 sequences are MNHEY and SMNVEV (reference sequence). The length of the CDR3 is 13 residues. This CDR3 is CATRDTQAGEQYF. The CDR3 nucleotides are TGTGCCACCCGGGACACCCAAGCGGGTGAGCAGTACTTC.

The chain links TRBV18 to TRBJ2-7; D is ambiguous. Germline V lookup: CDR1 KGHSH, CDR2 LQKENI. This CDR3 region has 11 residues. V shed 3 bases and J shed 7 bases, with 7 bases lying between them. The CDR3 loop reads CASSPLREQYF. CDR3 in DNA: TGTGCCAGCTCACCCCTACGGGAGCAGTACTTC.

As for this clone: Possible read error: a much larger clone is one base away. V gene TRBV19 combines with J gene TRBJ2-5; D gene ambiguous. Gene TRBJ2-7 matches the end of the DNA better, so the J call may be wrong. The CDR3 has 13 amino acids. The germline gives CDR1 LNHDA, CDR2 SQIVND (reference sequence). CDR3 nucleotide sequence: TGTGCCAGTAGTATAGGTCCGGCCTACGAGCAGTACTTC. Translated, it gives CASSIGPAYEQYF.

In its sample, this clone was seen a few times. The chain employs TRBV10-1 and TRBJ2-3; tentative D call: TRBD1 (5 bases). The CDR3 runs 15 residues. Germline V CDR1 and CDR2: WNHNN, SYGVQD (reference sequence). Trimming cost V 3 bases and J 3 bases, with 13 bases left between them. The CDR3 region has the DNA TGCGCCAGCAGTGAATGGCAGGGCGCTACAGATACGCAGTATTTT. Its protein is CASSEWQGATDTQYF.

The chain has TRBV5-1 and TRBJ2-5; D is perhaps TRBD2 (5 bases). The J call may be in error: the DNA end matches TRBJ2-7 better. This CDR3 spans 14 amino acids. The V gene's germline CDR1 is SGHRS and CDR2 YFSETQ. This CDR3 reads CASSLAGSSYEQYF. The CDR3 DNA reads as TGCGCCAGCAGCTTGGCGGGAAGCTCCTACGAGCAGTACTTC.